This entry describes one T cell receptor (beta chain). As yet, its antigen is unknown. This specimen belongs to a study of cytomegalovirus exposure and HLA in healthy donors. Whole-study findings and limits: In a later analysis, HLA-C alleles had the fewest associated TCRs, DRB1 alleles the most. The classifier was said to identify cytomegalovirus status with high specificity and sensitivity.

The PCR contained 60 Vbeta and 13 Jbeta primers. Clones were sequenced by immunoSEQ multiplex PCR, and TCRdb holds only the in-frame ones, with some missing. In the table there are roughly 100,000 clones, approximately 72% of which are singletons. Germline lookup yields CDR1 MNHNS and CDR2 SASEGT. V was clipped by 8 bases and J by 0 bases, with 13 bases between them. This CDR3 is built from 14 residues. Sequencing was done on a sample of PBMCs. The chain couples TRBV6-1 to TRBJ1-1; the D is unclear. This TCR derives from a man aged 25-45 years in good health and CMV-seronegative. CDR3 DNA: TGTGCCAGCTCAAGAGGGATGCTGAACACTGAAGCTTTCTTT. It translates to CASSRGMLNTEAFF.